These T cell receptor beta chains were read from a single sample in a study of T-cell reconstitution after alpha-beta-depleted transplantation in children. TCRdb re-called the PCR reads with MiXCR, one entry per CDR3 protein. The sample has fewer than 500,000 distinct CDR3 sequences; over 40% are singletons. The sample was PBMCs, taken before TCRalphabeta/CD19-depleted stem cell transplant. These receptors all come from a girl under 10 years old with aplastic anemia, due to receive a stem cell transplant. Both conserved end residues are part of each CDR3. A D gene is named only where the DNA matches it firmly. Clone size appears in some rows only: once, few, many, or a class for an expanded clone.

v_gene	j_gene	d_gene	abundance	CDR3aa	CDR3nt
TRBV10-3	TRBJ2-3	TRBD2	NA	CAISAPGLAGPDTQYF	TGTGCCATCAGTGCCCCGGGACTAGCCGGTCCAGATACGCAGTATTTT
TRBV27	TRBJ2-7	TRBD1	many	CASRTGGVNEQYF	TGTGCCAGTAGGACAGGAGGCGTCAACGAGCAGTACTTC
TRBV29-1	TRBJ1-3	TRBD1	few	CSVAGDSHSGNTIYF	TGCAGCGTTGCCGGGGACAGCCACTCTGGAAACACCATATATTTT
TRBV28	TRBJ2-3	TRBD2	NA	CASSRSTSGSTDTQYF	TGTGCCAGCAGCCGTTCCACTAGCGGGAGCACAGATACGCAGTATTTT
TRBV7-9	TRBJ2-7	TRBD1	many	CASSFSRGGTYEQYF	TGTGCCAGCAGCTTCTCCCGAGGGGGCACCTACGAGCAGTACTTC
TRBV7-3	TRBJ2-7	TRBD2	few	CASSMTSGAFPREQYF	TGTGCCAGCAGCATGACTAGCGGGGCCTTTCCGCGAGAGCAGTACTTC
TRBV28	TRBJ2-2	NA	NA	CASSPFLSGELFF	TGTGCCAGCAGCCCATTCCTATCCGGGGAGCTGTTTTTT
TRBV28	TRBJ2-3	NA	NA	CASSLYLLSGPDTQYF	TGTGCCAGCAGTTTATACCTTTTGTCAGGGCCAGATACGCAGTATTTT
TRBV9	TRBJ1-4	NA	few	CASSRSIGDGNEKLFF	TGTGCCAGCAGCCGGTCTATAGGGGACGGTAATGAAAAACTGTTTTTT
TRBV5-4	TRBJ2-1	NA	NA	CASSSLQGRAHEQFF	TGTGCCAGCAGCTCACTACAGGGTCGGGCACACGAGCAGTTCTTC
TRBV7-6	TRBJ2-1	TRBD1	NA	CASSPGTGRHREQFF	TGTGCCAGCAGCCCCGGGACAGGGAGGCACCGTGAGCAGTTCTTC